The TCR beta chain under discussion was sequenced for a study of blood T cell repertoires in COVID-19. Looking at the study overall: COVID-19 samples, acute and convalescent, were from the United States, Italy and Spain. T cells, B-cell-depleted T cells, or PBMCs supplied cDNA or gDNA.

Source study methods: Amplification from reference gene primers served as the basis for estimated nucleated cell counts. Sequenced by immunoSEQ multiplex PCR; TCRdb stores in-frame clones only, minus some. V and J calls and clone size are given by that table; D and trimming were obtained from the DNA. The sample holds almost 300,000 clones, 89% seen once. The ends lost 6 bases at V and 4 bases at J; junction bases unmatched: 8. The CDR3 contains 15 residues. Germline assignment: CDR1 MNHNY and CDR2 SVGAGI (reference sequence). While infection was still active, Seattle patients were enrolled and then followed longitudinally.

The TCR was taken from a woman aged 25 to 39 with COVID-19, enrolled during active disease. Material for sequencing was peripheral blood. The chain has TRBV6-6 and TRBJ1-2; 10 bases are a match to TRBD1. This CDR3 is CASSPTGGAGYGYTF. CDR3 nucleotides: TGTGCCAGCAGCCCGACAGGGGGCGCCGGCTATGGCTACACCTTC.